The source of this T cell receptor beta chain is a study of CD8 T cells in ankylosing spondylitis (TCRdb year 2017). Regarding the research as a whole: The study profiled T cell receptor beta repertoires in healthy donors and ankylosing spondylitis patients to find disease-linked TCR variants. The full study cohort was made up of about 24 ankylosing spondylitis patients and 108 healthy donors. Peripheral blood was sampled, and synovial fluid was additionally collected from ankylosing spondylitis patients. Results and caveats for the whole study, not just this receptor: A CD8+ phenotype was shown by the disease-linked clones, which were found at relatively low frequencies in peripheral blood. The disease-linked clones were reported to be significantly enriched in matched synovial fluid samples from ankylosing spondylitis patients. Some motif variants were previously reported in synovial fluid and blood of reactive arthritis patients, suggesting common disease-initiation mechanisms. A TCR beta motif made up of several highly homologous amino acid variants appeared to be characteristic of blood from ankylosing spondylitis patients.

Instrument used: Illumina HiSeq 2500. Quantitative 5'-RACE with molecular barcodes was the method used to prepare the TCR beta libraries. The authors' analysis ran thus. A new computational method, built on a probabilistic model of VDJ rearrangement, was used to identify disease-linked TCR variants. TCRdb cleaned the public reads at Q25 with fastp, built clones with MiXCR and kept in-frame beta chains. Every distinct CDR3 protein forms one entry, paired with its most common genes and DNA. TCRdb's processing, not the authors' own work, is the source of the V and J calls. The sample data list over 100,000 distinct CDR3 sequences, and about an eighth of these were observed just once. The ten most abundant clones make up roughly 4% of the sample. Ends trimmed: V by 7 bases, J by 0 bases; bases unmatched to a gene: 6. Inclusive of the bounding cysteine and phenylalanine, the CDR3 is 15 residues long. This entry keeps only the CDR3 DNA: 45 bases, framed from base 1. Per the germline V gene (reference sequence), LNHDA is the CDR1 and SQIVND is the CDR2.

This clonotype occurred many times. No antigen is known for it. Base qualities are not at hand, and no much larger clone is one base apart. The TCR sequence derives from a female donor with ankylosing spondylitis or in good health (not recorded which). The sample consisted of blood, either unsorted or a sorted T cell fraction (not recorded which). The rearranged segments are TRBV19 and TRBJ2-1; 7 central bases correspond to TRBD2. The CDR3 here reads CASIRRGSSYNEQFF. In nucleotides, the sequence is TGTGCCAGTATCCGCCGCGGGAGCTCCTACAATGAGCAGTTCTTC.